Sequencing of this T cell receptor (beta chain) was carried out in a study of T-cell memory formation after mild COVID-19. Study outcomes and limitations: Mainly in CM and EM were contracting CD4+ clones; CD8+ were in EMRA.

TCRdb recomputed calls from the 5' RACE reads with MiXCR, one row per CDR3 protein. Seen here are roughly 310,000 distinct CDR3 sequences, 15% to 20% observed once, and the top ten hold around 23%. This clonotype was found many times. What it binds is unknown. Losses at the gene ends were 5 bases for V and 5 bases for J; bases not matched to a gene: 7. CDR3 length: 14 amino acids. Material: PBMCs or a T cell subset sorted from them (not recorded which). The chain combines TRBV23-1 with TRBJ2-5; 8 nucleotides line up with TRBD2. TRBV23-1 counts as an open reading frame of uncertain function. The receptor's source is a man between 18 and 29 years old who had mild COVID-19 (a few samples of this study predate the infection). Cell type and time point are not known. The CDR3 nucleotides read TGCGCCAGCAGTTCCGGGGGGGCCGGGGAGACCCAGTACTTC. Amino acid sequence: CASSSGGAGETQYF.